This T cell receptor (beta chain) was identified during a study of identical twins. Only a few counts were recorded for this clonotype. Via MiXCR, TCRdb re-called the 5' RACE reads, giving one row per CDR3 protein. The repertoire includes 500,000 to 550,000 distinct CDR3 sequences, about 20% of them detected once, and around 0.9% sits in the top ten. A further study also used this sample, focusing on T cells expressing NK-cell markers.

The material sequenced was CD4+ T cells sorted from blood. The sequence came from a woman younger than 30 in good health.

The CDR3 sequence is CSSGRTNSPLHF. The CDR3 DNA reads as TGCAGTTCGGGACGGACCAATTCACCCCTCCACTTT. The chain has TRBV20-1 and TRBJ1-6, with D perhaps TRBD1 (5 bases). In germline, CDR1 is DFQATT, CDR2 SNEGSKA (reference sequence). CDR3 size: 12 residues. Trimming shortened V by 8 bases and J by 7 bases, and 12 bases separated the two germline ends.